The rows below give T cell receptor beta chains drawn from one sample of a study of early T cells in non-severe SARS-CoV-2 infection. TCRdb re-derived calls from the 5' RACE reads in MiXCR, one entry per CDR3 protein. The table lists 80,000 to 95,000 distinct CDR3 sequences, roughly 14% of them singletons. Sequenced sample: whole blood. The source of these receptors is an adult who was a healthcare worker with PCR-confirmed SARS-CoV-2 infection or an uninfected control (not recorded which). The CDR3 runs from the conserved cysteine through the conserved F or W. A D gene is named only where the DNA matches it firmly. Not all rows give a size; the values are once, few, many and, for expanded clones, a class.

TRBV6-5	-	few	TRBJ1-1	CASSYLADTEAFF	TGTGCCAGCAGTTACCTCGCAGACACTGAAGCTTTCTTT
TRBV20-1	-	-	TRBJ1-1	CSGVRNTEAFF	TGCAGTGGCGTCAGGAACACTGAAGCTTTCTTT
TRBV6-6	-	-	TRBJ2-3	CASSSLTGASAADTQYF	TGTGCCAGCAGTTCCTTAACCGGGGCCAGCGCGGCAGATACGCAGTATTTT
TRBV20-1	-	few	TRBJ1-1	CSARNPGSLRGNTEAFF	TGCAGTGCTAGAAATCCTGGTTCCCTTAGGGGGAACACTGAAGCTTTCTTT
TRBV7-9	TRBD2	many	TRBJ2-2	CASSLSSQRGYSGELFF	TGTGCCAGCAGCTTGAGTTCCCAGCGGGGGTATTCCGGGGAGCTGTTTTTT
TRBV9	TRBD2	-	TRBJ2-3	CASSPGTSGGTDTQYF	TGTGCCAGCAGCCCGGGGACTAGCGGAGGCACAGATACGCAGTATTTT
TRBV27	-	few	TRBJ1-6	CASTGRVTNSPLHF	TGTGCCAGCACAGGCAGGGTCACCAATTCACCCCTCCACTTT
TRBV12-3/TRBV12-4	-	few	TRBJ1-1	CASSFRKGTEAFF	TGTGCCAGCAGTTTCAGGAAGGGAACTGAAGCTTTCTTT
TRBV12-3/TRBV12-4	-	many	TRBJ1-2	CASSNDTPYGYTF	TGTGCCAGCAGCAACGACACTCCCTATGGCTACACCTTC
TRBV24-1	TRBD1	-	TRBJ2-3	CATSDLGDRGVADTQYF	TGTGCCACCAGTGATTTGGGGGACAGGGGAGTCGCAGATACGCAGTATTTT
TRBV19	-	few	TRBJ2-3	CASSIDPGDNTQYF	TGTGCCAGTAGTATAGATCCGGGGGATAATACGCAGTATTTT
TRBV5-1	-	-	TRBJ2-1	CASSLAPSSYNEQFF	TGCGCCAGCAGCTTGGCCCCCAGCTCCTACAATGAGCAGTTCTTC
TRBV6-6	-	-	TRBJ2-1	CASSSWDRTYNEQFF	TGTGCCAGCAGTTCTTGGGACCGAACCTACAATGAGCAGTTCTTC
TRBV5-5	-	many	TRBJ2-5	CASSLRPDGRVEETQYF	TGTGCCAGCAGCTTGCGGCCGGATGGTAGGGTTGAGGAGACCCAGTACTTC
TRBV7-9	TRBD1	-	TRBJ2-5	CASSYDYRDRGPKETQYF	TGTGCCAGCAGCTACGACTATCGGGACAGGGGGCCCAAAGAGACCCAGTACTTC
TRBV6-1	-	few	TRBJ2-2	CASSEYTSRFPGELFF	TGTGCCAGCAGTGAATATACCTCCAGATTCCCCGGGGAGCTGTTTTTT
TRBV12-5	TRBD2	-	TRBJ2-2	CASGPGLATGELFF	TGTGCTAGTGGTCCAGGACTAGCCACCGGGGAGCTGTTTTTT
TRBV15	-	-	TRBJ2-2	CATSRDRTTEGELFF	TGTGCCACCAGCAGAGATCGGACAACGGAAGGGGAGCTGTTTTTT
TRBV12-3/TRBV12-4	-	-	TRBJ2-2	CASSRSGELFF	TGTGCCAGCAGTCGGTCCGGGGAGCTGTTTTTT
TRBV20-1	-	-	TRBJ2-4	CSARLGGVLAKNIQYF	TGCAGTGCTAGACTTGGCGGGGTCCTAGCCAAAAACATTCAGTACTTC
TRBV3-1	-	many	TRBJ1-5	CASGGDQPQHF	TGTGCCAGCGGAGGGGATCAGCCCCAGCATTTT
TRBV30	-	few	TRBJ1-5	CAWSVGGATSNQPQHF	TGTGCCTGGAGTGTGGGGGGGGCTACTAGCAATCAGCCCCAGCATTTT